The clone carrying this T cell receptor beta chain has only a few counts. The sample originates from a study of metastatic and nonmetastatic thyroid tumors. No patient received treatment before thyroid surgery. V lost 4 bases and J lost 5, with 15 bases in between. The germline gives CDR1 MDHEN, CDR2 SYDVKM. This CDR3 has 14 amino acids. With MiXCR, TCRdb called clones anew from the PCR reads. The sample has approximately 8,000 clones, around 30% seen once; the top ten hold approximately 40%. This chain connects TRBV28 to TRBJ2-7; either TRBD1 or TRBD2 may fit D (5 bases each). Sequencing input: tumor tissue. This TCR was sampled from a male donor with papillary thyroid cancer or a benign thyroid nodule (not recorded which). Some clones in this sample may be carry-over from other donors' samples. The CDR3, as DNA: TGTGCCAGCAGTTCCCCCATGAGGGGCCACGAGCAGTACTTC. Translated: CASSSPMRGHEQYF.